The 19 T cell receptor beta chains presented below share a single source sample, sequenced in a study of blood T cell repertoires in COVID-19. This table comes from immunoSEQ multiplex PCR, and its TCRdb copy is limited to in-frame clones, with some not included. This repertoire shows fewer than 200,000 clones, about 80% found once; its top ten account for less than 2%. Sequences were obtained from peripheral blood. These receptors all come from a human donor in a cohort sampled during active COVID-19.

The J gene is TRBJ1-5, the V gene TRBV19; maybe TRBD1 (5 bases). The V end was cut by 5 bases, the J end by 0 bases, with 11 bases between. Germline V CDR1 and CDR2: LNHDA, SQIVND (reference sequence). There are 15 residues in the CDR3. The CDR3: CASSDDSYSNQPQHF. The CDR3 DNA follows: TGTGCCAGTAGTGACGACAGTTATAGCAATCAGCCCCAGCATTTT.

The genes are TRBV6-2 or TRBV6-3 and TRBJ2-6, with D unclear. V was cut by 6 bases and J by 0 bases, with 6 bases left in between. The CDR3 length is 14 residues. Germline V CDR1 and CDR2: MNHEY, SVGEGT. CDR3 sequence (DNA): TGTGCCAGCAGCCGAGACTCTGGGGCCAACGTCCTGACTTTC. Encoded protein: CASSRDSGANVLTF.

This clone was found once. CDR3 DNA sequence: TGTGCCAGCAGTGAAGCCCGGGGTATATATCAGCCCCAGCATTTT. Amino acid sequence: CASSEARGIYQPQHF. The genes are TRBV6-1 and TRBJ1-5, with unresolved D. The V gene lost 0 bases and the J gene lost 5 bases, with 11 bases spanning the gap. CDR1 is MNHNS and CDR2 is SASEGT in the germline V gene. The CDR3 has 15 amino acids.

J is TRBJ2-7 and V is TRBV6-2 or TRBV6-3; 9 nucleotides line up with TRBD2. The germline V gene has CDR1 MNHEY and CDR2 SVGEGT. This CDR3 is 20 amino acids long. The V and J ends lost 3 bases and 0 bases, in that order; junction bases with no gene match: 18. The CDR3 DNA sequence: TGTGCCAGCAGTTATCCGACCTTATCTAGCGGGGAGTTAAGCTCCTACGAGCAGTACTTC. Translated: CASSYPTLSSGELSSYEQYF.

The V and J genes are TRBV6-5 and TRBJ1-2; tentatively, D is TRBD1 (6 bases). Trimming cost V 8 bases and J 4 bases, with 14 bases left between them. Germline CDR1 MNHEY, CDR2 SVGAGI. The CDR3 extends over 13 amino acids. The CDR3 region has the DNA TGTGCCAGCGCCCAGGGGCAGGTCTATGGCTACACCTTC. The encoded protein is CASAQGQVYGYTF.

This sequence joins TRBV7-9 and TRBJ1-1, with TRBD1 matching 12 bases. Germline loops: CDR1 SEHNR, CDR2 FQNEAQ (reference sequence). CDR3 length equals 16 residues. J lost 5 bases, V lost 5 bases, and 9 bases had no gene match. CDR3 nucleotides: TGTGCCAGCAGCCCCCGGGACAGGGGGCAGTGGACTGAAGCTTTCTTT. This codes for CASSPRDRGQWTEAFF.

The chain combines TRBV27 with TRBJ2-7; D might be TRBD2 (6 bases). The CDR3 contains 13 residues. The V gene lost 3 bases and the J gene lost 7 bases, with 13 bases spanning the gap. Germline CDR1 reads MNHEY; CDR2 reads SMNVEV (reference sequence). CDR3 protein: CASSLAGSGEQYF. CDR3 sequence (DNA): TGTGCCAGCAGTTTGGCGGGGTCGGGGGAGCAGTACTTC.

The chain has TRBV6-2 or TRBV6-3 and TRBJ2-5, with TRBD2 identical over 12 bases. The CDR3 spans 18 residues. Germline V lookup: CDR1 MNHEY, CDR2 SVGEGT. With 5 bases clipped from V and 1 base from J, the junction kept 11 bases outside the gene matches. The CDR3 region is CASSNQPRLAGAQETQYF. Here the CDR3 DNA reads TGTGCCAGCAGTAACCAACCCCGACTAGCGGGGGCCCAAGAGACCCAGTACTTC.

The chain carries TRBV28 and TRBJ1-4; D might be TRBD1 (6 bases). This CDR3 has 14 amino acids. The germline V and J ends were trimmed by 6 bases and 5 bases, with 13 bases remaining between them. Germline V gene sequence: CDR1 MDHEN, CDR2 SYDVKM. CDR3 bases: TGTGCCAGCAGGAACACAGGGTCAAATGAAAAACTGTTTTTT. This translates into CASRNTGSNEKLFF.

This chain links TRBV5-4 with TRBJ2-5, with TRBD2 matching 9 bases. Trimming cost V 2 bases and J 5 bases; bases outside gene matches: 7. CDR1 SGHNT and CDR2 YYREEE come from the germline V gene (reference sequence). The CDR3 consists of 15 residues. The CDR3 region has the DNA TGTGCCAGCAGCTTAGGCCTAGCGGGGACTGAGACCCAGTACTTC. As protein: CASSLGLAGTETQYF.

The chain has TRBV5-6 and TRBJ1-4; no clear D. V lost 4 bases, J lost 8 bases, and 27 bases lay in between. This CDR3 has 18 residues. Germline loops: CDR1 SGHDT, CDR2 YYEEEE. The CDR3 is CASSQSLGDGPLGEKLFF. CDR3 nucleotides: TGTGCCAGCAGCCAATCATTGGGAGATGGGCCCCTTGGGGAAAAACTGTTTTTT.

The rearrangement joins TRBV19 to TRBJ2-7; D might be TRBD1 (6 bases). This CDR3 comprises 13 residues. Trimming took off 7 bases at V and 6 bases at J, with 16 bases between the two ends. Germline values: CDR1 LNHDA, CDR2 SQIVND (reference sequence). The CDR3 loop is CASTGAGPLEQYF. CDR3 sequence (DNA): TGTGCCAGTACAGGGGCGGGCCCCCTCGAGCAGTACTTC. Full variable domain (missing parts from reference TRBV19 and TRBJ2-7): DGGITQSPKYLFRKEGQNVTLSCEQNLNHDAMYWYRQDPGQGLRLIYYSQIVNDFQKGDIAEGYSVSREKKESFPLTVTSAQKNPTAFYLCASTGAGPLEQYFGPGTRLTVT.

CDR3 DNA: TGTGCCAGCAGCTTAGTCAGGGTGGCCGGGGAGCTGTTTTTT. This translates into CASSLVRVAGELFF. V is TRBV7-2 and J is TRBJ2-2, with TRBD1 as a possible D gene (5 bases). The V end was cut by 1 base, the J end by 6 bases, with 9 bases between. This CDR3 is built from 14 residues. Germline-derived CDR1 and CDR2 are SGHTA and FQGNSA.

This clone was seen a few times. The chain carries TRBV25-1 and TRBJ1-1, with 8 bases identical to TRBD1. Germline CDR1 reads MGHDK; CDR2 reads SYGVNS. V shed 3 bases and J 1 base; nucleotides not matched to a gene: 4. The CDR3 length is 15 residues. CDR3 bases: TGTGCCAGCAGTGAGCCGACAGGGGCGAACACTGAAGCTTTCTTT. Protein sequence: CASSEPTGANTEAFF.

The chain uses TRBV25-1 and TRBJ1-6; D is perhaps TRBD1 (5 bases). Trimming shortened V by 6 bases and J by 9 bases, and 18 bases separated the two germline ends. The CDR3 is 15 amino acids. Germline CDR1 reads MGHDK; CDR2 reads SYGVNS. The CDR3 loop is CASSVSLHGGSPLHF. CDR3 DNA sequence: TGTGCCAGCAGCGTCTCCTTACACGGGGGTTCACCCCTCCACTTT.

The J gene is TRBJ2-2, the V gene TRBV11-3; the D gene is possibly TRBD1 (6 bases). From germline, CDR1 is SGHNT and CDR2 YENEEA. There are 14 residues in the CDR3. V was clipped by 0 bases and J by 7 bases, with 9 bases between them. This chain's CDR3 is CASSLDQGNGELFF. For the CDR3, the DNA is TGTGCCAGCAGCTTAGACCAGGGGAACGGGGAGCTGTTTTTT.

The V gene is TRBV19, the J gene TRBJ1-6; 7 bases fit TRBD1. The CDR3 runs to 14 residues. V dropped 9 bases and J dropped 6; count of bases not matched to a gene: 8. Per germline, CDR1 LNHDA and CDR2 SQIVND (reference sequence). This chain's CDR3 is CASELGQSNSPLHF. For the CDR3, the DNA is TGTGCCAGCGAATTGGGACAGAGTAATTCACCCCTCCACTTT. Combining the CDR3 with reference TRBV19 and TRBJ1-6 gives the whole variable domain DGGITQSPKYLFRKEGQNVTLSCEQNLNHDAMYWYRQDPGQGLRLIYYSQIVNDFQKGDIAEGYSVSREKKESFPLTVTSAQKNPTAFYLCASELGQSNSPLHFGNGTRLTVT.

The sample holds one count of this clone. V gene TRBV7-9 combines with J gene TRBJ2-2, with D possibly matching TRBD1 (6 bases). Germline-derived CDR1 and CDR2 are SEHNR and FQNEAQ (reference sequence). The V gene lost 5 bases and the J gene lost 8 bases, with 21 bases spanning the gap. CDR3 length equals 16 residues. In DNA, the CDR3 is TGTGCCAGCAGCGCCGCCGGGACACCCTTGGGGGGGGAGCTGTTTTTT. Its protein product is CASSAAGTPLGGELFF. Looking up the rest from reference TRBV7-9 and TRBJ2-2 gives the full variable domain: DTGVSQNPRHKITKRGQNVTFRCDPISEHNRLYWYRQTLGQGPEFLTYFQNEAQLEKSRLLSDRFSAERPKGSFSTLEIQRTEQGDSAMYLCASSAAGTPLGGELFFGEGSRLTVL.

J is TRBJ2-7 and V is TRBV7-2; D is unresolved. This CDR3 contains 13 residues. Germline CDR1 is SGHTA and CDR2 is FQGNSA. Trimming took off 4 bases at V and 7 bases at J, with 14 bases between the two ends. The CDR3 loop reads CASSSAAPEEQYF. DNA of the CDR3: TGTGCCAGCAGCTCAGCAGCACCCGAGGAGCAGTACTTC.